The T cell receptor (beta chain) described here comes from a study of T cell repertoires in cytomegalovirus infection. General study findings and limits: CMV-specific TCR beta clonotypes restricted by HLA-C dominated the ex vivo response.

The trim removed 3 bases at V and 9 bases at J, leaving 5 bases unmatched. Germline V gene data show CDR1 as MGHDK and CDR2 as SYGVNS. This CDR3 is built from 14 residues. TCRdb itself ran the reads through MiXCR, one entry per CDR3 protein. This table holds 150,000 or so distinct CDR3 sequences, roughly 32% found once. Of note for this clonotype: What it recognizes is unknown.

The specimen was CD8+ T cells from cultured PBMCs, collected from culture after CMV antigen stimulation. This chain links TRBV25-1 with TRBJ2-1, with TRBD1 matching 10 bases. This TCR derives from a human donor in good health (CMV status not recorded). Some clones in this sample may be carry-over from other donors' samples. The CDR3 nucleotides read TGTGCCAGCAGTGATTCGACAGGGGGCTTTGAGCAGTTCTTC. As protein: CASSDSTGGFEQFF.